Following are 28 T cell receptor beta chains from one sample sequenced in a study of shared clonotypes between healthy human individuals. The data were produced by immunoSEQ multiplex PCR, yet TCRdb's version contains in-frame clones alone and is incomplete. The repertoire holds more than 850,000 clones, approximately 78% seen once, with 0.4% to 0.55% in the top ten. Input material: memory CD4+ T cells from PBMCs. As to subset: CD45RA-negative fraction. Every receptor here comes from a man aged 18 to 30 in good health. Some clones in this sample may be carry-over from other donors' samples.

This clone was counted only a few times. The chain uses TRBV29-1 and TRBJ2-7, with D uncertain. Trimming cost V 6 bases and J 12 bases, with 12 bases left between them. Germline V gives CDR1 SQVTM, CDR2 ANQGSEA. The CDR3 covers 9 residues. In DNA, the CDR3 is TGCAGCGTGTCGACCGGGCCGTACTTC. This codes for CSVSTGPYF.

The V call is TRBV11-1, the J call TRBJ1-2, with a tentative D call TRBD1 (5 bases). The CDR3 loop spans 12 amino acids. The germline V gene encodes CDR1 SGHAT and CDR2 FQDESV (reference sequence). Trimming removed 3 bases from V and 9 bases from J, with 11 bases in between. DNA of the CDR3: TGTGCCAGCAGCTTGGGGGTAGAGAGCTACACCTTC. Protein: CASSLGVESYTF.

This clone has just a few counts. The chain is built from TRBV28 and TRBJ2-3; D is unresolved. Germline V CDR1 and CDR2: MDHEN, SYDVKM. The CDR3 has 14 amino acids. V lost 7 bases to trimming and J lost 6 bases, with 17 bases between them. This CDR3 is CASTLGRRSDTQYF. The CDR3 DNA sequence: TGTGCCAGCACCTTGGGCCGGCGGTCGGATACGCAGTATTTT.

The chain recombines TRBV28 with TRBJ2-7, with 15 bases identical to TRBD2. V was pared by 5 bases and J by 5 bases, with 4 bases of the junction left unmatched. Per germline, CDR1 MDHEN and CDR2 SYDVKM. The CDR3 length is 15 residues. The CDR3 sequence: CASSPGTSGRNEQYF. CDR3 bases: TGTGCCAGCAGTCCGGGGACTAGCGGGAGGAACGAGCAGTACTTC.

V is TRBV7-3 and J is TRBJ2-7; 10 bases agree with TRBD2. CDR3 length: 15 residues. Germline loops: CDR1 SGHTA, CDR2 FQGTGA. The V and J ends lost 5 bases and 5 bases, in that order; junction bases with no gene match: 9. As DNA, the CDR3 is TGTGCCAGCAGCCCAGAGCGGGAGGGCCGAAACGAGCAGTACTTC. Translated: CASSPEREGRNEQYF. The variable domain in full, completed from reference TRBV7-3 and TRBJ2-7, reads GAGVSQTPSNKVTEKGKYVELRCDPISGHTALYWYRQSLGQGPEFLIYFQGTGAADDSGLPNDRFFAVRPEGSVSTLKIQRTERGDSAVYLCASSPEREGRNEQYFGPGTRLTVT.

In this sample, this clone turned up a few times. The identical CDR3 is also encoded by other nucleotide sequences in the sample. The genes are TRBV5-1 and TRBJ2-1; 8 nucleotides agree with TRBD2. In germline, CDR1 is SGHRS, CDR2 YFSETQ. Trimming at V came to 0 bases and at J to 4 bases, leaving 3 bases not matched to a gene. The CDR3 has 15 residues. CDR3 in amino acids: CASSLDGRGYNEQFF. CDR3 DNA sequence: TGCGCCAGCAGCTTGGACGGGAGGGGTTACAATGAGCAGTTCTTC. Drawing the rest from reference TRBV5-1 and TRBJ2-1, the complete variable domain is KAGVTQTPRYLIKTRGQQVTLSCSPISGHRSVSWYQQTPGQGLQFLFEYFSETQRNKGNFPGRFSGRQFSNSRSEMNVSTLELGDSALYLCASSLDGRGYNEQFFGPGTRLTVL.

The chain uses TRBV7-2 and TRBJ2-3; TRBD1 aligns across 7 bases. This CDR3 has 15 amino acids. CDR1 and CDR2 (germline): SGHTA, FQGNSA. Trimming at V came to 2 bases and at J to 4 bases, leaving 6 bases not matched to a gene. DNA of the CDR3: TGTGCCAGCAGCTTACGGGACCAGGGGGCAGATACGCAGTATTTT. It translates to CASSLRDQGADTQYF.

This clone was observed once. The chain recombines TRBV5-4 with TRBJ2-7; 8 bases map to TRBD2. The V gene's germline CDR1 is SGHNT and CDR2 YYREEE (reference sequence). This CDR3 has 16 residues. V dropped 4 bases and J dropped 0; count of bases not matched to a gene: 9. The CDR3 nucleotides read TGTGCCAGCAGCCGAACTAGCGGCCGGAGCTCCTACGAGCAGTACTTC. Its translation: CASSRTSGRSSYEQYF.

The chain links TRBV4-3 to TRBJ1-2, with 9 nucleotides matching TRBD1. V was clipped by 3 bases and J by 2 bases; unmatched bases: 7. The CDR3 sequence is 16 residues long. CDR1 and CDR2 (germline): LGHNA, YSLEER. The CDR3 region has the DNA TGCGCCAGCAGCCACCTCGGACAGGGGATGAACTATGGCTACACCTTC. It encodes CASSHLGQGMNYGYTF.

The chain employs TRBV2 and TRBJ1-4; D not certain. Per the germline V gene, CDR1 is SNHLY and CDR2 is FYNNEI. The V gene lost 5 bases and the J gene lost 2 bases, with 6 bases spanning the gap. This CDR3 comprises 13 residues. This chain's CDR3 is CASSRRTNEKLFF. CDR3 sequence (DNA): TGTGCCAGCAGTCGGAGGACTAATGAAAAACTGTTTTTT.

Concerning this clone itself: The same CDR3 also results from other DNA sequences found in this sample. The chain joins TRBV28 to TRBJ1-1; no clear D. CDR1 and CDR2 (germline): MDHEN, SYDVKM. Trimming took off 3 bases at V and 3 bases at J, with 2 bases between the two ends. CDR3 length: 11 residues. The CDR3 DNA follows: TGTGCCAGCAGTTTTTACACTGAAGCTTTCTTT. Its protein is CASSFYTEAFF.

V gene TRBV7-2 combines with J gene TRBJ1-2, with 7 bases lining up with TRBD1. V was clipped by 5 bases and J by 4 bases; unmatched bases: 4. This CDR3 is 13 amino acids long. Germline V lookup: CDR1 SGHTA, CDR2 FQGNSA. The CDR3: CASSGNRGYGYTF. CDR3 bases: TGTGCCAGCAGCGGGAACAGGGGCTATGGCTACACCTTC.

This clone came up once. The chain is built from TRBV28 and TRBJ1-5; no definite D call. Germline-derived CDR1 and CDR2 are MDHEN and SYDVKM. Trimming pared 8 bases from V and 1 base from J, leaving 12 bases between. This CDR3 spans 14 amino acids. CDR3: CASVSGWSNQPQHF. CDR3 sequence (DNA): TGTGCCAGCGTTTCGGGCTGGAGCAATCAGCCCCAGCATTTT.

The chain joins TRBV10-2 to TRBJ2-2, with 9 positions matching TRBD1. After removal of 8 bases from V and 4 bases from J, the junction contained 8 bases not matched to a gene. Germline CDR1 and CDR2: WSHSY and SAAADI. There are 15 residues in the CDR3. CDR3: CASRDRVGGTGELFF. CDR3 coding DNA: TGCGCCAGCCGGGACAGGGTTGGGGGCACCGGGGAGCTGTTTTTT.

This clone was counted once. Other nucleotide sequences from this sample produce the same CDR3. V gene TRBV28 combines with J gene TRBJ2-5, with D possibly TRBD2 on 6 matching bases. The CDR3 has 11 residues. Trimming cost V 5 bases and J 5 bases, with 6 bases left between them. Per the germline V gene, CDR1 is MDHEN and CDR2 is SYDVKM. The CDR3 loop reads CASSRGETQYF. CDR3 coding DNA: TGTGCCAGCAGTCGGGGGGAGACCCAGTACTTC.

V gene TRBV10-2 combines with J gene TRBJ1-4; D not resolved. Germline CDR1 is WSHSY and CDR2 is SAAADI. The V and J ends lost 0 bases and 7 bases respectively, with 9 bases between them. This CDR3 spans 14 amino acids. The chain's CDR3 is CASSESGRAEKLFF. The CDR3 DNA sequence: TGCGCCAGCAGTGAGTCGGGAAGGGCTGAAAAACTGTTTTTT.

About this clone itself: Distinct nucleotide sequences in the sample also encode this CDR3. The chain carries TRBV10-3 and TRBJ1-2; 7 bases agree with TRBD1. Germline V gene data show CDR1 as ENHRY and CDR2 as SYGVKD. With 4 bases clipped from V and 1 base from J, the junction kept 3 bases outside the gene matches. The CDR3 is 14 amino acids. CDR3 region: CAISAGQLNYGYTF. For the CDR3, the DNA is TGTGCCATCAGTGCGGGACAGCTTAACTATGGCTACACCTTC.

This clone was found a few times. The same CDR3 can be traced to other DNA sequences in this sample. The CDR3, as DNA: TGTGCCTGGAGTTTGAACACTGAAGCTTTCTTT. It specifies CAWSLNTEAFF. The rearrangement uses TRBV30 and TRBJ1-1; D gene ambiguous. Germline CDR1 reads GTSNPN; CDR2 reads SVGIG (reference sequence). Trimming removed 2 bases at V and 0 bases at J, with 1 base between. The CDR3 extends over 11 amino acids.

The CDR3: CASSLDSVAGELFF. As DNA, the CDR3 is TGCGCCAGCAGCTTGGATTCGGTCGCCGGGGAGCTGTTTTTT. The V gene is TRBV5-1, the J gene TRBJ2-2; D remains unclear. The CDR3 sequence is 14 residues long. Germline V gives CDR1 SGHRS, CDR2 YFSETQ. V dropped 0 bases and J dropped 6 bases, with 9 bases sitting between them.

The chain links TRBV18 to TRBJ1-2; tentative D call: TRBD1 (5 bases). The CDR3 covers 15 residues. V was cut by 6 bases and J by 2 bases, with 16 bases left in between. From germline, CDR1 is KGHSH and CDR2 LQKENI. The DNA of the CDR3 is TGTGCCAGCTCGTCCGGGGCTTCTTCAAACTATGGCTACACCTTC. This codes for CASSSGASSNYGYTF.

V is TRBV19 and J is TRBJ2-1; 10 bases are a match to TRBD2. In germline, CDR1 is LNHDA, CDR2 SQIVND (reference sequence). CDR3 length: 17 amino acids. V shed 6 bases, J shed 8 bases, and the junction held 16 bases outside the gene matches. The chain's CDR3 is CASRGVSSGRYIDEQFF. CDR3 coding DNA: TGTGCCAGTAGGGGGGTCTCTAGCGGGAGATATATTGATGAGCAGTTCTTC.

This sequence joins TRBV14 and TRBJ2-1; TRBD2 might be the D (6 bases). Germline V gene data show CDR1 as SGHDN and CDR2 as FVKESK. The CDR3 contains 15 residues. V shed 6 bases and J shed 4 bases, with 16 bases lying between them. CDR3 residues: CASSRDLSLYNEQFF. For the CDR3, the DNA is TGTGCCAGCAGTCGGGACTTGAGCCTTTACAATGAGCAGTTCTTC. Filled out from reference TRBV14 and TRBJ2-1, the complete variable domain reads EAGVTQFPSHSVIEKGQTVTLRCDPISGHDNLYWYRRVMGKEIKFLLHFVKESKQDESGMPNNRFLAERTGGTYSTLKVQPAELEDSGVYFCASSRDLSLYNEQFFGPGTRLTVL.

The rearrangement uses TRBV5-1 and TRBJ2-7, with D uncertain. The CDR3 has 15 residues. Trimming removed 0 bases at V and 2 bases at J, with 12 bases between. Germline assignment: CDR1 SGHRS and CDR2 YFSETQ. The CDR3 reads CASSLVSESTYEQYF. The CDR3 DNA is TGCGCCAGCAGCTTGGTATCAGAATCCACCTACGAGCAGTACTTC.

The CDR3 DNA reads TGTGCCAGCAGTGGCCAGGGAGAGGCAACCGGGGAGCTGTTTTTT. Its protein is CASSGQGEATGELFF. The chain recombines TRBV2 with TRBJ2-2, with D perhaps being TRBD1 or TRBD2 (5 bases each). Per the germline V gene, CDR1 is SNHLY and CDR2 is FYNNEI. Trimming stripped 4 bases from V and 5 bases from J, with 14 bases between. The CDR3 runs to 15 residues.

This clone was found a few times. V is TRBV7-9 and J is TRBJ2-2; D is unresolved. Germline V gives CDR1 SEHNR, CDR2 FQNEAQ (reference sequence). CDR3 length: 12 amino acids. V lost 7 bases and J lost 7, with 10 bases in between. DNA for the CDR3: TGTGCCAGCACAGATTTCCACGGGGAGCTGTTTTTT. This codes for CASTDFHGELFF.

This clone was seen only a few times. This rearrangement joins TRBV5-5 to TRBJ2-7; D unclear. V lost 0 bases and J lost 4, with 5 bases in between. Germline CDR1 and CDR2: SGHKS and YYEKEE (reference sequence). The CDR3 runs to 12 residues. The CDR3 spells CASSLVGYEQYF. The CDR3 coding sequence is TGTGCCAGCAGCTTGGTAGGTTACGAGCAGTACTTC.

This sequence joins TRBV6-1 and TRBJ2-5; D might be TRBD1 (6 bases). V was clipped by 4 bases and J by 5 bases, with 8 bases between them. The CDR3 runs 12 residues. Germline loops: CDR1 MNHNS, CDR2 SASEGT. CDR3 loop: CASSGTGETQYF. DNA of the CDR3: TGTGCCAGCAGTGGTACAGGGGAGACCCAGTACTTC.

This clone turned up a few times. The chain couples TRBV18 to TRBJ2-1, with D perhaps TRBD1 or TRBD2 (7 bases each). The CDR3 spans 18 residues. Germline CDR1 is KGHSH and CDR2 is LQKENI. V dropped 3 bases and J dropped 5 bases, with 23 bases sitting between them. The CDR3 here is CASSPIIGGLGTDNEQFF. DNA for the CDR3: TGTGCCAGCTCACCGATTATCGGAGGACTAGGGACAGACAATGAGCAGTTCTTC.